This entry lists 12 T cell receptor beta chains sequenced from one sample in a study of blood T cell repertoires in COVID-19. The protocol was immunoSEQ multiplex PCR, while the TCRdb copy is restricted to in-frame clones and leaves out a portion. Seen here are roughly 63,000 clones, roughly nine tenths observed once, and the top ten hold about 7.4%. Input material: peripheral blood. The receptors stem from a man in his fifties or sixties with active COVID-19.

The chain uses TRBV3-1 (or the pseudogene TRBV3-2) and TRBJ1-6; the D gene is possibly TRBD1 (5 bases). Between the trimmed V and J ends, which lost 0 bases and 8 bases, there was a span of 17 bases. The CDR3 extends over 17 amino acids. The germline V gene encodes CDR1 LGHDT and CDR2 YNNKEL (reference sequence). The CDR3 DNA reads as TGTGCCAGCAGCCAAGATATCGCGGGGCTTCGGGATTCACCCCTCCACTTT. Translation gives CASSQDIAGLRDSPLHF.

This chain links TRBV4-1 with TRBJ2-7; 7 nucleotides match TRBD1. CDR3 length: 14 residues. The ends lost 3 bases at V and 4 bases at J; junction bases unmatched: 6. Germline V lookup: CDR1 MGHRA, CDR2 YSYEKL. Here the CDR3 reads CASSHTEQGYEQYF. Written as DNA, the CDR3 is TGCGCCAGCAGCCACACGGAACAGGGGTACGAGCAGTACTTC.

This chain connects TRBV6-6 to TRBJ2-2; D gene unclear. CDR1 is MNHNY and CDR2 is SVGAGI in the germline V gene (reference sequence). V was cut by 4 bases and J by 5 bases, with 2 bases left in between. CDR3 length: 11 amino acids. CDR3 in DNA: TGTGCCAGCAGTTCAACCGGGGAGCTGTTTTTT. It encodes CASSSTGELFF.

The genes are TRBV5-1 and TRBJ1-2; D remains unclear. Germline CDR1 and CDR2: SGHRS and YFSETQ. With 0 bases removed from V and 2 bases from J, the gap between germline ends came to 11 bases. The CDR3 covers 15 residues. This chain's CDR3 is CASSLATGRNYGYTF. The CDR3 coding sequence is TGCGCCAGCAGCTTGGCAACGGGTAGGAACTATGGCTACACCTTC.

V usage is TRBV3-1 (or the pseudogene TRBV3-2) and J usage is TRBJ2-1; D is possibly TRBD1 (6 bases). The ends were cut back, 2 bases at V and 5 bases at J, with 10 bases in the middle. Germline V lookup: CDR1 LGHDT, CDR2 YNNKEL (reference sequence). The CDR3 runs to 14 residues. The DNA for the CDR3 is TGTGCCAGCAGCCAATATCGGACAGACAATGAGCAGTTCTTC. Translated: CASSQYRTDNEQFF.

V is TRBV6-6 and J is TRBJ2-7; weak D call: TRBD1 (6 bases). Germline V lookup: CDR1 MNHNY, CDR2 SVGAGI (reference sequence). V was pared by 2 bases and J by 0 bases, with 11 bases between. The CDR3 is made up of 15 amino acids. The CDR3 coding sequence is TGTGCCAGCAGTTACCGGCAGGACAGCTCCTACGAGCAGTACTTC. This translates into CASSYRQDSSYEQYF.

This sequence joins TRBV6-2 or TRBV6-3 and TRBJ1-5; 8 bases fit TRBD1. Germline V gene data show CDR1 as MNHEY and CDR2 as SVGEGT. The CDR3 runs 15 residues. The J segment lost 6 bases and the V segment lost 4 bases, leaving 8 bases of the junction unmatched. CDR3 region: CASSSGQGLGQPQHF. The CDR3, as DNA: TGTGCCAGCAGTTCCGGACAGGGATTGGGTCAGCCCCAGCATTTT.

This clone was observed once. The rearrangement links TRBV19 to TRBJ2-5; no clear D. This CDR3 is built from 14 residues. Germline CDR1 and CDR2: LNHDA and SQIVND (reference sequence). V lost 6 bases to trimming and J lost 4 bases, with 15 bases between them. The CDR3: CASSPGASGETQYF. In DNA form, the CDR3 reads TGTGCCAGTAGCCCCGGAGCTTCCGGAGAGACCCAGTACTTC.

This rearrangement joins TRBV7-9 to TRBJ1-1; D call uncertain. CDR3 length equals 16 residues. V was trimmed by 1 base and J by 5 bases, leaving 17 bases between them. Germline lookup yields CDR1 SEHNR and CDR2 FQNEAQ (reference sequence). The CDR3 coding sequence is TGTGCCAGCAGCTTAGGAGTCAGTAGCCTGAGAACTGAAGCTTTCTTT. Translated: CASSLGVSSLRTEAFF.

The CDR3 DNA follows: TGTGCCAGCAGTGACTCGGACAGGGAATACAATGAGCAGTTCTTC. This sequence encodes CASSDSDREYNEQFF. The rearrangement links TRBV6-4 to TRBJ2-1; 8 bases align to TRBD1. Trimming took 0 bases from V and 4 from J; bases not matched to a gene: 2. CDR3 length: 15 residues. Germline loops: CDR1 MRHNA, CDR2 SNTAGT.

The chain employs TRBV29-1 and TRBJ2-5; 11 bases align to TRBD2. CDR3 length: 14 amino acids. V trimming: 8 bases; J trimming: 4 bases; junction bases outside the gene matches: 9. Germline CDR1 and CDR2: SQVTM and ANQGSEA. CDR3 amino acids: CSSLGLAAAETQYF. The CDR3 DNA is TGCAGCTCGTTGGGACTAGCGGCGGCAGAGACCCAGTACTTC. The variable domain in full, completed from reference TRBV29-1 and TRBJ2-5, reads SAVISQKPSRDICQRGTSLTIQCQVDSQVTMMFWYRQQPGQSLTLIATANQGSEATYESGFVIDKFPISRPNLTFSTLTVSNMSPEDSSIYLCSSLGLAAAETQYFGPGTRLLVL.

This chain joins TRBV29-1 and TRBJ1-4; 7 bases fit TRBD1. With V trimmed by 4 bases and J by 5 bases, 4 bases remained unmatched. The germline CDR1 and CDR2 sequences are SQVTM and ANQGSEA. This CDR3 spans 13 amino acids. CDR3 DNA sequence: TGCAGCGTTGTAGGGACAGTGAATGAAAAACTGTTTTTT. This gives the protein CSVVGTVNEKLFF.